The clone carrying this T cell receptor beta chain was counted only a few times. The target antigen is unknown. Germline assignment: CDR1 MGHRA and CDR2 YSYEKL. The CDR3 has 17 residues. V shed 0 bases and J shed 0 bases, with 9 bases lying between them. This specimen belongs to a study of a mutant IDH1 vaccine in newly diagnosed glioma. Study overall: Investigators started vaccination 4-6 weeks after radiotherapy alone, or with temozolomide cycles.

The time point: week 47, end of study. With topical imiquimod, each dose of the vaccine consisted of 300 ug of mutant IDH1 20-mer peptide. TCRdb keeps only in-frame clones here, not all; method: immunoSEQ multiplex PCR. The sample gives fewer than 55,000 clones, about 61% of which show up once; 4% to 6% is in the top ten. The chain has TRBV4-1 and TRBJ2-6; D not resolved. The source of this sequence is a man aged 35 to 55 with glioma. Some clones in this sample may be carry-over from other donors' samples. Material: peripheral blood mononuclear cells (PBMCs), obtained from a glioma patient whose treatment included an IDH1 peptide vaccine. The CDR3 loop is CASSQEAFSSGANVLTF. The CDR3 DNA follows: TGCGCCAGCAGCCAAGAGGCGTTCAGCTCTGGGGCCAACGTCCTGACTTTC.